This T cell receptor beta chain came from a study of CD4+ T cells in melanoma. Whole-study findings and limits: A reported correlation linked neoantigen-specific CD4+ T cells to CD8+, macrophage and B cell function. Neoantigen-specific CD4+ T cells in melanoma reportedly had diverse differentiation states.

As for this clone: Its antigen remains unknown.

Trimming shortened V by 1 base and J by 3 bases, and 10 bases separated the two germline ends. The length of the CDR3 is 14 residues. The germline V gene encodes CDR1 SNHLY and CDR2 FYNNEI. The assay was immunoSEQ multiplex PCR, and TCRdb's table has in-frame clones only and misses some. The sample contains 110,000 to 150,000 clones, over 90% of which appear only once. The sequence was collected from a human donor with melanoma. The chain couples TRBV2 to TRBJ2-7; D remains unclear. DNA for the CDR3: TGTGCCAGCAGTGAAGGGTTGGGTTACTACGAGCAGTACTTC. It codes for CASSEGLGYYEQYF.